What follows is one T cell receptor (beta chain) and its context. The antigen is unknown. Sequencing targeted expressed TCRB transcripts, as all isolated RNA had been reverse transcribed. Naive, central memory and regulatory T cell samples came to a mean of about 4 million reads. Clones were read by immunoSEQ multiplex PCR, and TCRdb kept only the in-frame ones, dropping some. The table shows approximately 330,000 clones, with approximately 10% occurring only once. The record originates from a study of beta chain features in type 1 diabetes. Sorted CD4+ subsets: naive, central memory, regulatory, stem cell-like memory (CD45RO/CCR7/CD25/CD127/CD95/CD27 panel). V shed 2 bases and J 0 bases; nucleotides not matched to a gene: 5. The CDR3 is 16 amino acids. CDR1 and CDR2 (germline): SQVTM, ANQGSEA. Regarding the study as a whole: Sampled from patients, naive, central memory and Treg TCRB repertoires appeared more similar than those sampled from healthy donors. Shortening that was moderate but significant affected the TCRB CDR3s of Type 1 diabetes patients in all four CD4+ subsets.

Sequences were obtained from naive CD4+ T cells from blood. V and J are TRBV29-1 and TRBJ2-3; 10 positions match TRBD2. The receptor was derived from a woman aged 25 to 39 in good health. The chain's CDR3 is CSVEPSGRQSTDTQYF. The CDR3, as DNA: TGCAGCGTTGAACCTAGCGGGAGACAAAGCACAGATACGCAGTATTTT.